This TCR beta chain originates from a study of Graves' ophthalmopathy and Graves' hyperthyroidism. Study conclusions and caveats: A model of 13 signatures distinguished ophthalmopathy from stable hyperthyroidism at around 91% sensitivity and 81.08% specificity. Blood repertoires reportedly contained most expanded thyroid clonotypes above 0.001 frequency.

RNA transcripts provided the template for amplifying TCR beta CDR3 regions. First-round RT-PCR relied on HTBI primers, and a second-round multiplex PCR came next. Via MiXCR, TCRdb re-called the multiplex PCR reads, giving one row per CDR3 protein. The sample has 600,000 to 650,000 distinct CDR3 sequences; 20% to 25% are singletons. The table lists this clonotype with many counts. Its antigen remains unknown. The germline gives CDR1 MGHDK, CDR2 SYGVNS. There are 14 residues in the CDR3. V lost 3 bases and J lost 7; bases outside the gene matches: 4. The receptor comes from a woman between 18 and 29 years old with stable Graves' hyperthyroidism. Some clones in this sample may be carry-over from other donors' samples. The sample taken for sequencing was peripheral blood. The chain carries TRBV25-1 and TRBJ1-5; TRBD1 aligns across 9 bases. Here the CDR3 DNA reads TGTGCCAGCAGTGACCGGGACAGGGCGCAGCCCCAGCATTTT. Protein sequence: CASSDRDRAQPQHF.